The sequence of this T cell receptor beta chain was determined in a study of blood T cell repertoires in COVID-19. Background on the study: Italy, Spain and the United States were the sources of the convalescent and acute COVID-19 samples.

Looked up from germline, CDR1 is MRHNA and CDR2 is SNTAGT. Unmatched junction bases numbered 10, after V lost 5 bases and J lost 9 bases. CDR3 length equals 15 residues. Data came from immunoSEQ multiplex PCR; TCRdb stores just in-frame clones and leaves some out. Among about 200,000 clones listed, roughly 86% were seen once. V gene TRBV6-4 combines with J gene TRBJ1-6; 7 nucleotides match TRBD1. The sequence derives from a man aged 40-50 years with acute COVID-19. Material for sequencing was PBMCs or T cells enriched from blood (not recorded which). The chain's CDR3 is CASSPQTGTSSPLHF. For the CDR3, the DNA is TGTGCCAGCAGTCCACAGACAGGGACGAGTTCACCCCTCCACTTT.